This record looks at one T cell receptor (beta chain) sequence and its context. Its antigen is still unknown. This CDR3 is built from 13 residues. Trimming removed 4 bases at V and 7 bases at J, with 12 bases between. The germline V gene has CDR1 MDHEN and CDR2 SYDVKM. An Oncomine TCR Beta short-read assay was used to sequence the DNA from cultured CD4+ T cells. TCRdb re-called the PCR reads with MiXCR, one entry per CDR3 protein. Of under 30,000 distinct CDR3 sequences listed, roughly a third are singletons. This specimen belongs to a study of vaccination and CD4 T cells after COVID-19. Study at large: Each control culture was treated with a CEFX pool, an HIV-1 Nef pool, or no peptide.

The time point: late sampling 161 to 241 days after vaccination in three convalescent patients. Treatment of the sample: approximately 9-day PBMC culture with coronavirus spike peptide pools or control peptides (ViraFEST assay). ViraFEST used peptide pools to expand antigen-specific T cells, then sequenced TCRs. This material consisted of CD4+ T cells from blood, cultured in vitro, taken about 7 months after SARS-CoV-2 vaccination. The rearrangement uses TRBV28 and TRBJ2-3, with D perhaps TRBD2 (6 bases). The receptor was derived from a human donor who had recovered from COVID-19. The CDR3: CASSSGGTNTQYF. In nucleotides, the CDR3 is TGTGCCAGCAGTTCCGGAGGGACCAATACGCAGTATTTT.